The 28 T cell receptor beta chains in this list originate from one sample, sequenced in a study of CD8 T cells in Susac syndrome. Random hexamers were used to reverse transcribe an amount of about 0.45 to 1 ug RNA. A single record per CDR3 protein comes from TCRdb applying MiXCR to the immunoSEQ multiplex PCR reads. The sample yields over 350,000 distinct CDR3 sequences, approximately 85% seen once. Sequences were obtained from CD8+ T cells from PBMCs. The receptors stem from a human donor with multiple sclerosis.

The CDR3 is CASSFPLEAGPSPQYF. The CDR3, as DNA: TGTGCCAGCAGTTTCCCTCTTGAGGCAGGGCCGTCGCCGCAGTACTTC. This rearrangement joins TRBV28 to TRBJ2-7, with TRBD1 as a possible D gene (5 bases). The CDR3 consists of 16 residues. Trimming shortened V by 3 bases and J by 9 bases, and 24 bases separated the two germline ends. Germline V CDR1 and CDR2: MDHEN, SYDVKM.

The chain employs TRBV2 and TRBJ2-7; 8 bases align to TRBD1. V dropped 4 bases and J dropped 1; count of bases not matched to a gene: 6. The germline CDR1 and CDR2 sequences are SNHLY and FYNNEI. CDR3 length: 15 residues. The CDR3 sequence is CASSVDREASYEQYF. The CDR3 DNA is TGTGCCAGCAGTGTGGACAGGGAGGCATCCTACGAGCAGTACTTC.

The rearrangement joins TRBV11-2 to TRBJ2-1; 7 nucleotides line up with TRBD2. After removal of 0 bases from V and 9 bases from J, the junction contained 5 bases not matched to a gene. The V gene's germline CDR1 is SGHAT and CDR2 FQNNGV. This CDR3 has 14 residues. CDR3 loop: CASSLDSGPLEQFF. The CDR3 nucleotides read TGTGCCAGCAGCTTAGATAGCGGGCCCCTTGAGCAGTTCTTC.

The chain combines TRBV5-4 with TRBJ2-3; D perhaps matches TRBD2 (5 bases). V gave up 1 base and J gave up 3 bases, with 15 bases separating them. In germline, CDR1 is SGHNT, CDR2 YYREEE (reference sequence). The CDR3 is 16 residues long. CDR3 in DNA: TGTGCCAGCAGCTTGATGGAGGTAGGGTGGACAGATACGCAGTATTTT. It yields the protein CASSLMEVGWTDTQYF. Combining the CDR3 with reference TRBV5-4 and TRBJ2-3 gives the whole variable domain ETGVTQSPTHLIKTRGQQVTLRCSSQSGHNTVSWYQQALGQGPQFIFQYYREEENGRGNFPPRFSGLQFPNYSSELNVNALELDDSALYLCASSLMEVGWTDTQYFGPGTRLTVL.

This clonotype has just one count. V usage is TRBV7-9 and J usage is TRBJ2-7; the D is unclear. The V end lost 0 bases, the J end lost 4 bases, and 7 bases lay between the germline ends. Germline-derived CDR1 and CDR2 are SEHNR and FQNEAQ (reference sequence). The CDR3 extends over 13 amino acids. CDR3 residues: CASSLASQYEQYF. CDR3 coding DNA: TGTGCCAGCAGCTTAGCGTCACAATACGAGCAGTACTTC.

The chain recombines TRBV30 with TRBJ1-1, with 12 bases that match TRBD1. J was trimmed by 6 bases and V by 3 bases; bases with no gene match: 5. Germline assignment: CDR1 GTSNPN and CDR2 SVGIG (reference sequence). This CDR3 has 14 residues. The CDR3 DNA follows: TGTGCCTGGAGGAGGGACAGGGGGCTTGCTGAAGCTTTCTTT. Translation gives CAWRRDRGLAEAFF.

This rearrangement joins TRBV4-1 to TRBJ1-1, with TRBD1 matching 8 bases. The CDR3 consists of 14 residues. V trimming: 1 base; J trimming: 11 bases; junction bases outside the gene matches: 9. Germline V gives CDR1 MGHRA, CDR2 YSYEKL. The CDR3 spells CASSQANQGATAFF. Written as DNA, the CDR3 is TGCGCCAGCAGCCAAGCGAACCAGGGGGCTACTGCTTTCTTT.

This clonotype was observed a single time. The chain is built from TRBV2 and TRBJ2-2; 7 bases are a match to TRBD2. Germline values: CDR1 SNHLY, CDR2 FYNNEI. The J segment lost 1 base and the V segment lost 3 bases, leaving 5 bases of the junction unmatched. This CDR3 contains 16 residues. CDR3 nucleotide sequence: TGTGCCAGCAGTGACGGACTAGAGGAGAACACCGGGGAGCTGTTTTTT. Protein product: CASSDGLEENTGELFF. The full variable domain, with the rest looked up from reference TRBV2 and TRBJ2-2, is EPEVTQTPSHQVTQMGQEVILRCVPISNHLYFYWYRQILGQKVEFLVSFYNNEISEKSEIFDDQFSVERPDGSNFTLKIRSTKLEDSAMYFCASSDGLEENTGELFFGEGSRLTVL.

This clonotype was seen a single time. The J gene is TRBJ2-1, the V gene TRBV4-1; 9 bases fit TRBD2. The CDR3 totals 15 residues. Germline V gives CDR1 MGHRA, CDR2 YSYEKL. Trimming removed 5 bases from V and 4 bases from J; junction bases left unmatched: 6. For the CDR3, the DNA is TGCGCCAGCAGCGACTGGACTAGCGAGTACAATGAGCAGTTCTTC. It specifies CASSDWTSEYNEQFF.

The chain has TRBV12-3 or TRBV12-4 and TRBJ2-5; possibly TRBD1 or TRBD2 for D (5 bases each). The V gene lost 6 bases and the J gene lost 0 bases, with 14 bases spanning the gap. CDR3 length: 15 residues. CDR3 nucleotides: TGTGCCAGCAGCAACGTTGGGGGAGACCAAGAGACCCAGTACTTC. Its translation is CASSNVGGDQETQYF.

The chain has TRBV4-1 and TRBJ2-2; 8 nucleotides match TRBD1. CDR1 and CDR2 (germline): MGHRA, YSYEKL. CDR3 size: 15 residues. J was trimmed by 3 bases and V by 1 base; bases with no gene match: 1. In nucleotides, the CDR3 is TGCGCCAGCAGCCAAGTGGACAGGGACACCGGGGAGCTGTTTTTT. This sequence encodes CASSQVDRDTGELFF.

This clonotype has only a few counts. This chain connects TRBV5-6 to TRBJ1-1; 10 bases match TRBD1. With 0 bases clipped from V and 5 bases from J, the junction kept 4 bases outside the gene matches. CDR3 length equals 15 residues. The germline V gene encodes CDR1 SGHDT and CDR2 YYEEEE. The CDR3 DNA reads TGTGCCAGCAGCTTGGGACAGGGGGCTTTGACTGAAGCTTTCTTT. Protein sequence: CASSLGQGALTEAFF. The complete variable domain, with remaining parts taken from reference TRBV5-6 and TRBJ1-1, reads DAGVTQSPTHLIKTRGQQVTLRCSPKSGHDTVSWYQQALGQGPQFIFQYYEEEERQRGNFPDRFSGHQFPNYSSELNVNALLLGDSALYLCASSLGQGALTEAFFGQGTRLTVV.

The chain is built from TRBV7-8 and TRBJ2-3, with D possibly TRBD2 on 5 matching bases. The germline V and J ends were trimmed by 5 bases and 2 bases, with 23 bases remaining between them. This CDR3 comprises 18 residues. Per the germline V gene, CDR1 is SGHVS and CDR2 is FQNEAQ. The CDR3 reads CASSLYRGQSLLTDTQYF. DNA for the CDR3: TGTGCCAGCAGCCTCTACCGAGGGCAATCTCTCCTCACAGATACGCAGTATTTT.

The chain recombines TRBV9 with TRBJ2-7; TRBD2 matches at 7 bases. With 3 bases clipped from V and 2 bases from J, the junction kept 8 bases outside the gene matches. The CDR3 loop spans 15 amino acids. Germline V gene sequence: CDR1 SGDLS, CDR2 YYNGEE. The CDR3 loop reads CASSENPAGTYEQYF. The DNA for the CDR3 is TGTGCCAGCAGCGAAAATCCAGCGGGAACCTACGAGCAGTACTTC.

This CDR3 is CASSSLRTSYPPNEQFF. The CDR3 DNA follows: TGTGCCAGCAGCTCTCTCCGGACTAGCTATCCCCCCAATGAGCAGTTCTTC. The chain recombines TRBV11-2 with TRBJ2-1; 8 bases map to TRBD2. J gave up 6 bases and V 4 bases, and 14 bases lay outside the gene matches. Germline-derived CDR1 and CDR2 are SGHAT and FQNNGV. CDR3 size: 17 residues.

This sequence joins TRBV5-5 and TRBJ1-3; 10 bases are a match to TRBD1. CDR1 is SGHKS and CDR2 is YYEKEE in the germline V gene (reference sequence). The CDR3 covers 17 residues. The ends lost 4 bases at V and 0 bases at J; junction bases unmatched: 7. Here the CDR3 reads CASSAGQGTISGNTIYF. CDR3 nucleotides: TGTGCCAGCAGCGCGGGACAGGGGACGATCTCTGGAAACACCATATATTTT. Filled out from reference TRBV5-5 and TRBJ1-3, the complete variable domain reads DAGVTQSPTHLIKTRGQQVTLRCSPISGHKSVSWYQQVLGQGPQFIFQYYEKEERGRGNFPDRFSARQFPNYSSELNVNALLLGDSALYLCASSAGQGTISGNTIYFGEGSWLTVV.

V and J are TRBV29-1 and TRBJ2-7; a weak D match, TRBD1 (6 bases). The V and J ends lost 4 bases and 3 bases respectively, with 16 bases between them. Germline CDR1 is SQVTM and CDR2 is ANQGSEA. This CDR3 contains 14 residues. The CDR3 here is CSVVQGSLGYEQYF. The CDR3 DNA reads as TGCAGCGTTGTCCAGGGGAGTTTGGGCTACGAGCAGTACTTC.

This clonotype came up a few times. The chain joins TRBV12-3 or TRBV12-4 to TRBJ1-6; D gene ambiguous. V was clipped by 4 bases and J by 4 bases, with 2 bases between them. This CDR3 region has 12 residues. CDR3 nucleotide sequence: TGTGCCAGCAGTTCTTATAATTCACCCCTCCACTTT. It yields the protein CASSSYNSPLHF.

The V gene is TRBV2, the J gene TRBJ2-1; 7 nucleotides align to TRBD1. Germline CDR1 SNHLY, CDR2 FYNNEI. There are 22 residues in the CDR3. The J segment lost 0 bases and the V segment lost 6 bases, leaving 26 bases of the junction unmatched. CDR3 amino acids: CASRGDRVDGALRLSSYNEQFF. The CDR3 nucleotides read TGTGCCAGCAGGGGCGACAGGGTGGACGGTGCCTTAAGGCTAAGCTCCTACAATGAGCAGTTCTTC.

The chain couples TRBV12-3 or TRBV12-4 to TRBJ1-4, with D possibly matching TRBD1 (5 bases). Trimming took off 2 bases at V and 0 bases at J, with 19 bases between the two ends. The CDR3 runs to 19 residues. The CDR3 sequence: CASSLSSLGDLATNEKLFF. The CDR3 DNA sequence: TGTGCCAGCAGTTTAAGCAGTCTGGGGGACCTTGCAACTAATGAAAAACTGTTTTTT.

The rearrangement links TRBV27 to TRBJ2-1, with D unresolved. Looked up from germline, CDR1 is MNHEY and CDR2 is SMNVEV (reference sequence). V was pared by 6 bases and J by 6 bases, with 9 bases between. CDR3 length equals 12 residues. The CDR3, as DNA: TGTGCCAGCAGGGACGGAGTCAATGAGCAGTTCTTC. Residues: CASRDGVNEQFF.

This clonotype was found a few times. The chain has TRBV19 and TRBJ1-5; unclear D gene. The CDR3 has 15 amino acids. CDR1 is LNHDA, CDR2 SQIVND, per germline (reference sequence). The V end was cut by 5 bases, the J end by 0 bases, with 11 bases between. CDR3 in amino acids: CASSLGRISNQPQHF. The CDR3 bases are TGTGCCAGTAGTCTTGGACGGATTAGCAATCAGCCCCAGCATTTT.

V usage is TRBV7-9 and J usage is TRBJ1-1, with 7 bases aligning to TRBD1. V was pared by 4 bases and J by 4 bases, with 6 bases of the junction left unmatched. The CDR3 contains 14 residues. The germline gives CDR1 SEHNR, CDR2 FQNEAQ (reference sequence). DNA for the CDR3: TGTGCCAGCAGCTCGAGACAGGGATCCACTGAAGCTTTCTTT. Amino acid sequence: CASSSRQGSTEAFF.

This clonotype was observed once. The chain recombines TRBV4-2 with TRBJ1-4; 7 positions agree with TRBD1. The CDR3 spans 16 residues. CDR1 LGHNA and CDR2 YNFKEQ come from the germline V gene. J gave up 5 bases and V 5 bases, and 11 bases lay outside the gene matches. The CDR3 nucleotides are TGTGCCAGCAGCGATCCCCCTGGGACAGTGAATGAAAAACTGTTTTTT. Protein sequence: CASSDPPGTVNEKLFF.

There are a few counts of this clonotype. The chain recombines TRBV6-5 with TRBJ2-7; 10 nucleotides line up with TRBD1. Germline-derived CDR1 and CDR2 are MNHEY and SVGAGI. CDR3 length equals 15 residues. Germline trimming cut 0 bases from V and 4 bases from J; bases unmatched to any gene: 3. The CDR3, as DNA: TGTGCCAGCAGTTACTCCACGGACAGGGGGTACGAGCAGTACTTC. Translated, it gives CASSYSTDRGYEQYF.

This chain links TRBV5-1 with TRBJ2-7; D remains ambiguous. Trimming removed 2 bases at V and 2 bases at J, with 11 bases between. Per the germline V gene, CDR1 is SGHRS and CDR2 is YFSETQ. The CDR3 covers 14 residues. CDR3: CASSFDPEAYEQYF. DNA of the CDR3: TGCGCCAGCAGCTTCGACCCCGAGGCCTACGAGCAGTACTTC.

In this sample, this clonotype turned up a few times. The chain is built from TRBV20-1 and TRBJ2-7, with 7 bases that match TRBD1. The germline V gene encodes CDR1 DFQATT and CDR2 SNEGSKA (reference sequence). J was trimmed by 1 base and V by 6 bases; bases with no gene match: 6. The CDR3 is made up of 13 amino acids. The CDR3 region has the DNA TGCAGTGCCGCCGGGACAGAGTCCTACGAGCAGTACTTC. This translates into CSAAGTESYEQYF.

The sample holds a few counts of this clonotype. The CDR3 coding sequence is TGCGCCAGCAGCTCGGGACTAGCGGGGCTTTACGAGCAGTACTTC. Amino acid sequence: CASSSGLAGLYEQYF. The chain joins TRBV4-1 to TRBJ2-7; 13 bases are a match to TRBD2. This CDR3 comprises 15 residues. Unmatched junction bases numbered 5, after V lost 5 bases and J lost 4 bases. The germline V gene has CDR1 MGHRA and CDR2 YSYEKL.